The sequence of this TCR beta chain was determined in a study of cytomegalovirus exposure and HLA in healthy donors. As regards this clone: Its antigen is not known.

The V segment lost 6 bases and the J segment 6 bases; nucleotides outside the gene matches: 7. In germline, CDR1 is SGHDN, CDR2 FVKESK. The CDR3 has 13 amino acids. The PCR was carried out with 60 Vbeta primers and 13 Jbeta primers. TCRdb's copy holds only in-frame clones and misses some; the assay was immunoSEQ multiplex PCR. The profile shows 150,000 to 200,000 clones, 77% of them singletons. Study-wide points: When a later analysis compared HLA-associated TCR beta chains with equally common others, the HLA-associated chains turned out to be more clonally expanded and to have lower generation probabilities. There were reportedly fewer N-insertions in an Asian-associated ancestry cluster than the approximately 700-donor mean, in a later analysis. A missense DCLRE1C variant was associated with V- and J-gene trimming of TCR beta chains in a later analysis, and an independent cohort replicated the association.

The sequence was collected from a woman in her thirties in good health and CMV-seronegative. The V gene is TRBV14, the J gene TRBJ2-7; 8 bases align to TRBD2. Source material: PBMCs. DNA for the CDR3: TGTGCCAGCAGAAACGGACTAGCAGGCGAGCAGTACTTC. Amino acid sequence: CASRNGLAGEQYF.